This T cell receptor beta chain was documented in a study of blood T cell repertoires in COVID-19. Overall study context: The United States, Italy and Spain were the sources of the acute and convalescent COVID-19 samples. PBMCs, B-cell-depleted T cells, or T cells provided the cDNA or gDNA that made up the material.

The V and J ends lost 3 bases and 2 bases respectively, with 12 bases between them. This CDR3 is built from 15 residues. CDR1 SGDLS and CDR2 YYNGEE come from the germline V gene. Authors' data handling: Amplified reference gene primers provided the basis for estimating nucleated cell counts. Assay used: immunoSEQ multiplex PCR; TCRdb lists only in-frame clones, some missing. V, J and clone size were drawn from that table, and D and trimming were deduced from the DNA. The sample records around 23,000 clones, about nine tenths being singletons. Sequences were obtained from peripheral blood. The J gene is TRBJ2-1, the V gene TRBV9; D possibly corresponds to TRBD2 (6 bases). This TCR came from a human donor in a cohort sampled during active COVID-19. CDR3 region: CASSARGLPYNEQFF. CDR3 DNA sequence: TGTGCCAGCAGCGCACGGGGACTCCCCTACAATGAGCAGTTCTTC. The whole variable domain, remainder taken from reference TRBV9 and TRBJ2-1, is DSGVTQTPKHLITATGQRVTLRCSPRSGDLSVYWYQQSLDQGLQFLIQYYNGEERAKGNILERFSAQQFPDLHSELNLSSLELGDSALYFCASSARGLPYNEQFFGPGTRLTVL.